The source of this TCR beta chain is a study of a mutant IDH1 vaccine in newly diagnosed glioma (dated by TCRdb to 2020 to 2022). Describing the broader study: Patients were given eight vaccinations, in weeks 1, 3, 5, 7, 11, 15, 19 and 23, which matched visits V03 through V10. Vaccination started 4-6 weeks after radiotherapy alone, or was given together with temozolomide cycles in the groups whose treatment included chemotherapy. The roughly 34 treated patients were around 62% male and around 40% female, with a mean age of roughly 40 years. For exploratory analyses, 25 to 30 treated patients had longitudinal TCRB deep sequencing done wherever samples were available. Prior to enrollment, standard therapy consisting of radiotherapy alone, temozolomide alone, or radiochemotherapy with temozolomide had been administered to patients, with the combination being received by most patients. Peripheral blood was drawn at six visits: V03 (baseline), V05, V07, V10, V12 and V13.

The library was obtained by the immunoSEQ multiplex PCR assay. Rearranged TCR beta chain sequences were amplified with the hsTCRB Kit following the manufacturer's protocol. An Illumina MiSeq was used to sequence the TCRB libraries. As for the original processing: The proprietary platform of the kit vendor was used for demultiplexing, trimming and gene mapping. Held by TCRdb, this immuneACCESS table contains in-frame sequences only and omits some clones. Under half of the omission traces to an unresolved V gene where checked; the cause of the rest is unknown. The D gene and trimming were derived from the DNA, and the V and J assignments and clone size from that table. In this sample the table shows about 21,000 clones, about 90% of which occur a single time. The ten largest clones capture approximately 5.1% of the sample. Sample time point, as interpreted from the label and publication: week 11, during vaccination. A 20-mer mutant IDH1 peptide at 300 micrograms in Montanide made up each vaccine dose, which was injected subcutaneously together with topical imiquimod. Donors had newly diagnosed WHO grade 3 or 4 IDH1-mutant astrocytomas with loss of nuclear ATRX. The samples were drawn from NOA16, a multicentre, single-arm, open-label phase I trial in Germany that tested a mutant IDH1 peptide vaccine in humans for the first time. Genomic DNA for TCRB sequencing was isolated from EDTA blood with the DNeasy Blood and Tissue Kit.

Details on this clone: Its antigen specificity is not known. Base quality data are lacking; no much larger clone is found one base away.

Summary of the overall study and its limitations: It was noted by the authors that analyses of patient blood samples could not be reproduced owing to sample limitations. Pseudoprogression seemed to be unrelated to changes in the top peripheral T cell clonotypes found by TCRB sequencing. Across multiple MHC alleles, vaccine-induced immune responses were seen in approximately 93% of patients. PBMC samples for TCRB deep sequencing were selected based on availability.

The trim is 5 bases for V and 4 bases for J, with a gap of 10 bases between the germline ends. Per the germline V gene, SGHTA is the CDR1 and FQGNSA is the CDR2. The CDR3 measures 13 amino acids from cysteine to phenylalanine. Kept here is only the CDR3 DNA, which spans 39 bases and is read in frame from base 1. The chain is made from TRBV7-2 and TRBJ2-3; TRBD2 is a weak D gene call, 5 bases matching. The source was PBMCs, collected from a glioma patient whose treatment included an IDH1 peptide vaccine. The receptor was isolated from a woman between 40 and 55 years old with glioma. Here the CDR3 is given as CASSVGLADTQYF. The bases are TGTGCCAGCAGCGTAGGACTCGCAGATACGCAGTATTTT.